This T cell receptor (beta chain) comes out of a study of cytomegalovirus exposure and HLA in healthy donors. Study-wide points: Cytomegalovirus-associated TCR beta chains were listed, numbering 150 to 200. As a later analysis revealed, the rate of TCR association differed by HLA locus, with DRB1 most and HLA-C fewest. The number of N-insertions in an Asian-associated ancestry cluster was reportedly below the approximately 600-donor mean in a later analysis.

PCR used 60 Vbeta primers and 13 Jbeta primers. Assay used: immunoSEQ multiplex PCR; TCRdb lists only in-frame clones, some missing. The sample comprises approximately 150,000 clones, around 82% of which are singletons, and 2% to 2.5% rests with the top ten. This CDR3 has 18 residues. V was clipped by 5 bases and J by 0 bases; unmatched bases: 13. Germline-derived CDR1 and CDR2 are LNHNV and YYDKDF (reference sequence). As regards this clone: Its antigen is unknown.

The rearrangement uses TRBV15 and TRBJ1-5; TRBD1 agrees at 7 bases. Material: PBMCs. The sequence came from a woman under 30 in good health and CMV-seropositive. DNA for the CDR3: TGTGCCACCAGCGGCGGGACAGTCGCGCATACTAGCAATCAGCCCCAGCATTTT. It encodes CATSGGTVAHTSNQPQHF.